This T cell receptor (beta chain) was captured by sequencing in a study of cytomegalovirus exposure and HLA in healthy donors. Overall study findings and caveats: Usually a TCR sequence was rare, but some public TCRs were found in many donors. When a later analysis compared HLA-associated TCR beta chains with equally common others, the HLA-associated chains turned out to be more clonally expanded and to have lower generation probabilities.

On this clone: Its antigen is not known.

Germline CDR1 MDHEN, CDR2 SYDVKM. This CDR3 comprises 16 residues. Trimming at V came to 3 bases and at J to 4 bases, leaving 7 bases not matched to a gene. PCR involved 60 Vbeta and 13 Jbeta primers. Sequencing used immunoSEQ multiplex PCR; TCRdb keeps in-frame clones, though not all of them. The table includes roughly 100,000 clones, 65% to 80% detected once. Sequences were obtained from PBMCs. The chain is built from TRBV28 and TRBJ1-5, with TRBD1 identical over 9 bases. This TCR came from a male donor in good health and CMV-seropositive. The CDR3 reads CASSFPDRGRNQPQHF. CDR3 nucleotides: TGTGCCAGCAGTTTCCCGGACAGGGGCCGGAATCAGCCCCAGCATTTT.